This is a list of T cell receptor beta chains from one sample in a study of blood T cell repertoires in COVID-19. Profiling relied on immunoSEQ multiplex PCR, and the TCRdb table lists in-frame clones only, not all of them. The sample yields some 120,000 clones, 90% seen once. The sample consisted of peripheral blood. These receptors came from a human donor with active COVID-19. The donor label of this sample is uncertain. CDR3s include the opening cysteine and the closing phenylalanine or tryptophan. Fields, in order: D gene, CDR3 length, V gene, clone size, J gene, CDR3 protein, CDR3 DNA. A D gene is named only where the DNA matches it firmly. Clone size, where shown, is once, few, many, or a class for clones that have expanded.

TRBD1	14	TRBV6-5	.	TRBJ1-1	CASSYAAGGTEAFF	TGTGCCAGCAGTTACGCGGCAGGGGGCACTGAAGCTTTCTTT
TRBD1	16	TRBV6-5	.	TRBJ2-7	CASSYSSGTGNYEQYF	TGTGCCAGCAGTTACTCTTCCGGGACAGGGAACTACGAGCAGTACTTC
TRBD2	14	TRBV5-1	.	TRBJ2-7	CASSLSGGFYEQYF	TGCGCCAGCAGCCTAAGCGGGGGCTTTTACGAGCAGTACTTC
TRBD2	14	TRBV6-5	.	TRBJ2-5	CASASGGPGETQYF	TGTGCCAGCGCCTCGGGGGGGCCGGGGGAGACCCAGTACTTC
.	13	TRBV12-3/TRBV12-4	.	TRBJ1-1	CASSLRVDTEAFF	TGTGCCAGCAGTTTGAGAGTAGACACTGAAGCTTTCTTT
TRBD1	15	TRBV24-1	.	TRBJ2-3	CATSEPGQGIDTQYF	TGTGCCACCAGTGAGCCGGGACAGGGGATAGATACGCAGTATTTT
TRBD1	18	TRBV5-1	.	TRBJ1-1	CASSLVGTGGNKNTEAFF	TGCGCCAGCAGCTTGGTGGGGACAGGGGGCAACAAGAACACTGAAGCTTTCTTT
TRBD1	15	TRBV19	.	TRBJ1-2	CASTDRAGQGYGYTF	TGTGCCAGTACCGACCGCGCGGGACAGGGCTATGGCTACACCTTC
TRBD1	15	TRBV5-4	.	TRBJ1-4	CASSVQGRTNEKLFF	TGTGCCAGCAGCGTACAGGGGAGGACTAATGAAAAACTGTTTTTT
.	14	TRBV11-3	.	TRBJ2-2	CASSSLPNTGELFF	TGTGCCAGCAGCTCTCTACCCAACACCGGGGAGCTGTTTTTT
TRBD2	13	TRBV6-2/TRBV6-3	once	TRBJ2-7	CASSYGLAYEQYF	TGTGCCAGCAGTTACGGACTAGCCTACGAGCAGTACTTC
.	14	TRBV28	once	TRBJ2-1	CASSLRGGPNEQFF	TGTGCCAGCAGTTTGAGGGGGGGCCCTAATGAGCAGTTCTTC
.	16	TRBV24-1	once	TRBJ2-5	CATSDRSGGAGETQYF	TGTGCCACCAGTGACAGATCGGGGGGCGCAGGAGAGACCCAGTACTTC
.	14	TRBV18	.	TRBJ1-1	CASSLGLIHTEAFF	TGTGCCAGCTCACTGGGACTAATACACACTGAAGCTTTCTTT
TRBD1	14	TRBV9	.	TRBJ2-7	CASSVGTGPYEQYF	TGTGCCAGCAGCGTCGGGACAGGGCCTTACGAGCAGTACTTC
TRBD2	16	TRBV6-2/TRBV6-3	.	TRBJ2-7	CASSYSLIAGIYEQYF	TGTGCCAGCAGTTACTCGTTAATAGCGGGGATTTACGAGCAGTACTTC
.	14	TRBV7-9	.	TRBJ2-7	CASSFRGVTYEQYF	TGTGCCAGCAGCTTCAGGGGTGTTACCTACGAGCAGTACTTC
.	15	TRBV6-6	.	TRBJ2-1	CASRALRQSHNEQFF	TGTGCCAGCAGGGCCTTAAGACAGTCCCACAATGAGCAGTTCTTC
.	16	TRBV4-1	.	TRBJ2-7	CASSQDGYGDSYEQYF	TGCGCCAGCAGCCAAGATGGGTACGGAGACTCCTACGAGCAGTACTTC